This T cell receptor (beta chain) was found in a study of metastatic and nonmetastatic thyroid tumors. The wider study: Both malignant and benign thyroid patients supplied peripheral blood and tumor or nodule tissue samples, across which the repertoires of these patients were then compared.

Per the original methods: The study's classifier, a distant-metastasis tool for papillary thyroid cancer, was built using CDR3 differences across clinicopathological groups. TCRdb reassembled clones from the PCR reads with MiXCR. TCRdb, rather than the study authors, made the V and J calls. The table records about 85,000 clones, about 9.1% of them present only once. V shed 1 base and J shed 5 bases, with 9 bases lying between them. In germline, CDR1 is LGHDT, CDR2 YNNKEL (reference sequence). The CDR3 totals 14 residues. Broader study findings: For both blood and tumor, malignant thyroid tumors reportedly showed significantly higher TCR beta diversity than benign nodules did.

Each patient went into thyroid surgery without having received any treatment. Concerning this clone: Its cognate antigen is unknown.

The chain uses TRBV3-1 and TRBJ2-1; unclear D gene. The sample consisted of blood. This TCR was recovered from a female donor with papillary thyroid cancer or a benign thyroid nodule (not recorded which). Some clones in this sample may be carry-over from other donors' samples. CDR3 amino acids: CASSQARGNNEQFF. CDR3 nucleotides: TGTGCCAGCAGCCAAGCCCGCGGCAACAATGAGCAGTTCTTC.